Described below is a single TCR beta chain sequence and its context. In its sample, this clone was seen once. The antigen it binds to is not known. One base away there is no much larger clone; base qualities are not given. The entry originates in a study of blood T cell repertoires in COVID-19 (dated by TCRdb to about 2020). For context, the study as a whole: The collaborator samples originated in the United States, Italy and Spain and spanned the acute and convalescent phases of COVID-19. The samples were drawn from two sources: the first 160 participants of the ongoing ImmuneRACE study, and fewer than 1,500 subjects contributed by 6 global collaborators. A de-identified subject ID, COVID-19 status, age in years and sex were almost always included in the sample metadata. The material from the prospective study consisted of cDNA or gDNA derived from T cells, B-cell-depleted T cells, or PBMCs. The repertoires were made available in a free public database intended to serve as a resource for research on the immune response to SARS-CoV-2. Where available, HLA class I and class II types were taken from metadata supplied by the sample provider and were not determined by assay-based typing. Subjects who had been exposed to COVID-19, were actively infected with it, or had recovered from it provided the deeply sampled blood TCRbeta repertoires that made up the dataset.

The immunoSEQ Assay, a bias-controlled multiplex PCR, was used to amplify TCRbeta CDR3 regions from genomic DNA. Under the source paper's analysis protocol: Nucleated cell counts per sample were estimated from amplification of reference gene primers within the assay. To quantify the absolute abundance of each unique TCRbeta CDR3 rearrangement, sequence reads were collapsed and filtered. For each sample, productive Simpson clonality was calculated by taking the square root of Simpson's diversity index across productive rearrangements. Not all clones reach the TCRdb copy of this immuneACCESS table, which keeps in-frame sequences only. Checked studies attribute under half of the gap to unresolved V genes and leave the rest unexplained. Clone size and V and J calls were adopted from that table, with D and trimming inferred from the DNA. This sample has roughly 220,000 clones in its table, and roughly 85% of those were observed once. Clones ranked in the top ten supply 3% to 4.5% of the sample.

The research as a whole found: Clinical and demographic metadata were provided uncurated, with the amount varying by source and participant.

The germline V gene encodes CDR1 SNHLY and CDR2 FYNNEI. The CDR3 numbers 13 residues from cysteine through phenylalanine. Just the 39-base CDR3 DNA is kept, in frame starting at base 1. V is pared back by 6 bases and J by 1 base, with 10 bases lying between the germline termini. Participants in the prospective study were enrolled through a virtual design, were aged about 18 to 100 years, and lived in 20 to 30 United States geographic areas. In the prospective study, participants were assigned to cohorts based on the clinical history participants reported in a screening survey and a study questionnaire. In the prospective study, mobile phlebotomists collected whole blood, serum and a nasopharyngeal or oropharyngeal swab from each participant. Participants in the prospective study had the option to provide additional blood draws and questionnaires over a roughly 2-month period. Before DNA extraction, blood samples from the prospective study were shipped at room temperature or frozen.

The sequence was collected from a woman aged 40 to 49 with acute COVID-19. This chain joins TRBV2 to TRBJ2-7; there is no confident call for the D gene. The source material was PBMCs or T cells enriched from blood (not recorded which). CDR3 sequence: CASRTTLSYEQYF. The sequenced DNA: TGTGCCAGCAGGACAACCTTATCCTACGAGCAGTACTTC.